What follows is one TCR beta chain and its context. This sample was taken from a study of control samples from healthy donors and cancer patients. TCRdb keeps only in-frame clones here, not all; method: immunoSEQ multiplex PCR. The data contain about 130,000 clones, over 75% of them seen just once; the ten biggest clones take up 3% to 3.5%. CDR1 is LNHDA, CDR2 SQIVND, per germline (reference sequence). The CDR3 sequence is 17 residues long. Unmatched junction bases numbered 12, after V lost 5 bases and J lost 7 bases. The sequencing input was blood. The source is a man aged 50 to 59 in good health. This chain links TRBV19 with TRBJ1-6; 9 bases fit TRBD1. DNA of the CDR3: TGTGCCAGTAGTCCCCGCCACGGGACAGGGTCGAATTCACCCCTCCACTTT. This sequence encodes CASSPRHGTGSNSPLHF.